This T cell receptor (beta chain) emerged from a study of T cell changes during pregnancy in multiple sclerosis. This clone was observed a few times. Clones were sequenced by immunoSEQ multiplex PCR, and TCRdb holds only the in-frame ones, with some missing. The sample includes about 47,000 clones, 85% to 90% of them seen just once. The sequencing used peripheral blood, collected in the first trimester of pregnancy. The sequence was collected from a female donor with multiple sclerosis, enrolled in a pregnancy study.

The CDR3 is CAWSVLGWGGRVLNTEAFF. The DNA of the CDR3 is TGTGCCTGGAGTGTATTGGGTTGGGGGGGCCGGGTGCTGAACACTGAAGCTTTCTTT. V gene TRBV30 combines with J gene TRBJ1-1; the D gene is possibly TRBD1 (6 bases). Germline values: CDR1 GTSNPN, CDR2 SVGIG (reference sequence). The ends were cut back, 0 bases at V and 0 bases at J, with 23 bases in the middle. The CDR3 totals 19 residues.